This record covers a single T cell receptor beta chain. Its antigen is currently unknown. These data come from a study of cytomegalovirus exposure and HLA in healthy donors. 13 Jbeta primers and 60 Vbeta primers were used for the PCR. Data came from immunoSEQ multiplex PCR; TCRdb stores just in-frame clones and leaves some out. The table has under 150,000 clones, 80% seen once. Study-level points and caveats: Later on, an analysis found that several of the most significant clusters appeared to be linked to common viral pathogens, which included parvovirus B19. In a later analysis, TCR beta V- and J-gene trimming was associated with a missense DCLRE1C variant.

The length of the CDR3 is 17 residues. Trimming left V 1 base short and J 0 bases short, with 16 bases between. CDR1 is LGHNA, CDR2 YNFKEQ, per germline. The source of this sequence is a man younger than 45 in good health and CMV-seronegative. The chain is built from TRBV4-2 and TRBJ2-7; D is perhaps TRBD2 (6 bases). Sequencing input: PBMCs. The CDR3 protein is CASSQGRARSSSYEQYF. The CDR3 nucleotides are TGTGCCAGCAGCCAAGGGAGGGCGAGGTCCTCCTCCTACGAGCAGTACTTC.